This is a list of T cell receptor beta chains from one sample in a study of blood T cell repertoires in COVID-19. Sequencing used immunoSEQ multiplex PCR; TCRdb keeps in-frame clones, though not all of them. In the table there are roughly 280,000 clones, about nine tenths of which are singletons. Sample: peripheral blood. All receptors come from a woman between 25 and 40 years old with COVID-19, enrolled during active disease. Each CDR3 is given with its conserved first and last residue. A D gene is named only where the DNA matches it firmly. Some rows mark clone size as missing; the rest say once, few, many or name a class of expanded clone.

abundance	v_gene	j_gene	d_gene	CDR3nt	CDR3aa
NA	TRBV28	TRBJ1-5	NA	TGTGCCAGCGGCTATCAGCCCCAGCATTTT	CASGYQPQHF
NA	TRBV9	TRBJ2-7	TRBD2	TGTGCCAGCAGCGTAGTTACGGGAGGCGAGCAGTACTTC	CASSVVTGGEQYF
NA	TRBV10-3	TRBJ2-1	TRBD2	TGTGCCATCAGTGAGTCAGCTAGCGGGAGCAATGAGCAGTTCTTC	CAISESASGSNEQFF
NA	TRBV10-3	TRBJ2-7	TRBD1	TGTGCCATCAGCCGGACAGGCCAAGGGAGCTCCTACGAGCAGTACTTC	CAISRTGQGSSYEQYF
NA	TRBV6-6	TRBJ2-7	NA	TGTGCCAGCAGTACGGGGGTGGGCTACGAGCAGTACTTC	CASSTGVGYEQYF
NA	TRBV11-2	TRBJ2-1	NA	TGTGCCAGCAGCCGGGAGAGGAGCTCCTACAATGAGCAGTTCTTC	CASSRERSSYNEQFF
NA	TRBV5-1	TRBJ2-2	NA	TGCGCCAGCAGCTGGGAGCCGAACACCGGGGAGCTGTTTTTT	CASSWEPNTGELFF
NA	TRBV19	TRBJ2-5	NA	TGTGCCAGTAGTATGGGGCAGTACCAAGAGACCCAGTACTTC	CASSMGQYQETQYF
once	TRBV6-5	TRBJ1-6	NA	TGTGCCAGCACCTCAGGCGGGGGTCCCTCATTCGCCCTCCACTTT	CASTSGGGPSFALHF
NA	TRBV6-5	TRBJ2-7	NA	TGTGCCAGCACTAGGCAGGGCGCGGGGGAGCAGTACTTC	CASTRQGAGEQYF
NA	TRBV24-1	TRBJ1-2	NA	TGTGCCACCAGTGCCTTAGGGGGTGGAGGTGGCTACACCTTC	CATSALGGGGGYTF
few	TRBV18	TRBJ1-3	NA	TGTGCCAGCTCACCATTCGGGATCTCTGGAAACACCATATATTTT	CASSPFGISGNTIYF
NA	TRBV30	TRBJ1-6	NA	TGTGCCTGGAGTCGGGAGGGTAGGGGTAATTCACCCCTCCACTTT	CAWSREGRGNSPLHF
NA	TRBV3-1/TRBV3-2	TRBJ2-3	TRBD1	TGTGCCAGCAGCCAAGACCCGACAGGGATTGAGCAGTATTTT	CASSQDPTGIEQYF
NA	TRBV24-1	TRBJ1-1	TRBD1	TGTGCCACCGAGCAGGGGGCTGGTGAAGCTTTCTTT	CATEQGAGEAFF
NA	TRBV18	TRBJ2-7	NA	TGTGCCAGCTCACCCACAGACGACTACGAGCAGTACTTC	CASSPTDDYEQYF
NA	TRBV21-1	TRBJ2-3	NA	TGTGCCAGCAGCAAAGAGGGAATTTGGGCGGGAGACCGGAGAGATACGCAGTATTTT	CASSKEGIWAGDRRDTQYF
NA	TRBV12-3/TRBV12-4	TRBJ2-1	NA	TGTGCCAGCAGGGGGGGTGAGCAGTTCTTC	CASRGGEQFF
NA	TRBV4-1	TRBJ2-2	NA	TGCGCCAGCAGCCAGGGGCTCCCGGGGGAGCTGTTTTTT	CASSQGLPGELFF
NA	TRBV10-3	TRBJ1-3	NA	TGTGCCATCAGTGAGGCAGGCATCCCTGGAAACACCATATATTTT	CAISEAGIPGNTIYF
NA	TRBV30	TRBJ1-2	TRBD1	TGTGCCTGGAGTGGAGGGGGCGCGGACTATGGCTACACCTTC	CAWSGGGADYGYTF
NA	TRBV6-5	TRBJ1-1	NA	TGTGCCAGCAGTCCTGGACTCGCGAACACTGAAGCTTTCTTT	CASSPGLANTEAFF